This T cell receptor beta chain was found in a study of molecular identifiers for immune sequencing clone quantification. The CDR3 runs 15 residues. Germline V gene lookup returns CDR1 MNHEY and CDR2 SVGAGI. Previously described methods and listed TCR primers produced bulk TCR libraries. Via MiXCR, TCRdb re-called the PCR reads, giving one row per CDR3 protein. Of some 580,000 distinct CDR3 sequences listed, roughly 23% are singletons. A remark on this clonotype: Its ends do not fully match the called genes, so a read error is possible.

The sequencing sample was made of naive CD8+ T cells from blood, with Jurkat cell RNA spiked in. Described subset: FACS-sorted CD8+CD4-CCR7+CD45RA+ naive T cells. The receptor was derived from a human donor in good health. Some libraries in this study had Jurkat cell RNA spiked in. V usage is TRBV6-5 and J usage is TRBJ1-1; maybe TRBD1 (5 bases). This CDR3 is CASTSSTALNTEVFF. CDR3 nucleotides: TGTGCCAGCACTTCATCGACAGCATTGAACACTGAAGTTTTCTTT.